This TCR beta chain was documented in a study of T cells after yellow fever vaccination. CDR3 length: 14 amino acids. Germline values: CDR1 SGHTA, CDR2 FQGTGA. Trimming removed 6 bases from V and 2 bases from J, with 10 bases in between. Using its own MiXCR run on the 5' RACE reads, TCRdb lists one record per CDR3 protein. The sample records under 500,000 distinct CDR3 sequences, about 17% being singletons. This clonotype was seen at least ten times. The chain employs TRBV7-3 and TRBJ2-2, with a weak D call TRBD1 (6 bases). This TCR derives from a young man who received the YFV17D yellow fever vaccine. The starting material was PBMCs, obtained before the yellow fever booster vaccination. DNA of the CDR3: TGTGCCAGCAGTGGGGACACCAACACCGGGGAGCTGTTTTTT. Translated, it gives CASSGDTNTGELFF.